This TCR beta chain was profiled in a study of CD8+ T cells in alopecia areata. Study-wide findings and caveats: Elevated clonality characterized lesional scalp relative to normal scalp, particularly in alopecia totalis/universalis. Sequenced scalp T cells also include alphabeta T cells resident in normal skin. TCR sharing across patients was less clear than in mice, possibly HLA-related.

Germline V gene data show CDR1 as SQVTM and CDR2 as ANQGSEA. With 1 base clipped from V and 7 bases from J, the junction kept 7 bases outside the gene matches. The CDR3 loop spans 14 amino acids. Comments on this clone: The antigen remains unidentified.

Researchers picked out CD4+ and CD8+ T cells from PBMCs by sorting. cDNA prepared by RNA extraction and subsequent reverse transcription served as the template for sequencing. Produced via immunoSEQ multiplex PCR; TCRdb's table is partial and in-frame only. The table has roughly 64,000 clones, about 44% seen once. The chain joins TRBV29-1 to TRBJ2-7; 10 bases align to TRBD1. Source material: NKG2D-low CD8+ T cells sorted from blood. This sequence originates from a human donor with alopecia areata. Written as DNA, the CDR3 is TGCAGCGTTGAAGGACAGGGGGCGATGGGGGAGCAGTACTTC. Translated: CSVEGQGAMGEQYF.